This T cell receptor (beta chain) stems from a study of blood T cell repertoires in COVID-19. Study information: From the United States, Italy and Spain came samples of acute and convalescent COVID-19. PBMCs, B-cell-depleted T cells, or T cells provided the cDNA or gDNA that made up the material.

The CDR3 is made up of 17 amino acids. The ends lost 3 bases at V and 1 base at J; junction bases unmatched: 12. Germline assignment: CDR1 SGDLS and CDR2 YYNGEE. In the original workflow: The assay estimated nucleated cells by amplifying reference gene primers. Here immunoSEQ multiplex PCR was the method, and the copy in TCRdb shows in-frame clones only, minus some. The V and J calls and clone size are taken from that table; D and trimming were inferred from the DNA. The sample includes tens of thousands of clones, 80% to 90% of them seen just once. This clonotype originated in a human donor with active COVID-19. The donor label of this sample is uncertain. The genes are TRBV9 and TRBJ1-1; 7 nucleotides line up with TRBD1. The sample consisted of peripheral blood. CDR3 nucleotide sequence: TGTGCCAGCAGCGGTGGAGGTTCAGGGGGTGCGAACACTGAAGCTTTCTTT. Its translation: CASSGGGSGGANTEAFF.